This T cell receptor beta chain was identified during a study of graft-versus-host responses after intestinal transplantation (dated by TCRdb to 2020 to 2022). With respect to the entire study: The transplants that recipients received were multivisceral, liver-intestinal, or isolated intestinal. After intestinal transplantation, graft-versus-host and host-versus-graft alloreactive T cell clones were followed in the graft, circulation and bone marrow using bulk TCR-beta CDR3 sequencing. Every recipient was given anti-thymocyte globulin induction, followed by about three years of maintenance tacrolimus and steroids. Donor T cell macrochimerism was defined as a peak of at least 4% donor T cells among recipient peripheral blood mononuclear cells. Of the 20 to 30 intestinal transplant recipients enrolled in the cohort, one of whom was a retransplant, a few patients without pretransplant specimens were excluded. Rather than being sequenced by the commercial service, samples from a few later patients were sequenced in-house on an Illumina MiSeq and processed with MiXCR. To identify alloreactive clones, pre-transplant mixed lymphocyte reaction products were sequenced and compared with unstimulated pre-transplant donor and recipient T cells.

The CDR3 runs 15 residues from the cysteine to the phenylalanine. Kept here is only the CDR3 DNA, which spans 45 bases and is read in frame from base 1. V trim: 4 bases; J trim: 3 bases; unmatched bases: 5. CDR1 and CDR2 are read off the germline V gene as SGHRS and YFSETQ. Library construction relied on the immunoSEQ multiplex PCR assay. For most patients, genomic DNA was isolated with the Qiagen DNeasy Blood and Tissue Kit and shipped frozen to Adaptive Biotechnologies for TCR sequencing. High-throughput TCR-beta CDR3 sequencing of genomic DNA from most patients was performed by Adaptive Biotechnologies. The study's own analysis went as follows. TCR sequencing data for more than 15 patients were retrieved from Adaptive's ImmunoSEQ software; a few other patients were processed with MiXCR and VDJtools. To correct CD4 versus CD8 sorting errors, sequences present in both subsets at a frequency ratio below 5:1 were removed. CDR3 nucleotide sequences shared by donor and recipient were removed because the origin of these sequences could not be assigned. To be classed as alloreactive, a clone needed at least 2-fold expansion over unstimulated cells and a minimum CFSE-low frequency of 0.002% (template counts) or 0.001% (read counts). Mappable clones were those detected in sequenced pre-transplant spleen, lymph node, or MLR CFSE-low populations of the donor or recipient. Cumulative frequency of alloreactive clones was calculated as a percentage of all sequences weighted by copy number. TCRdb's version of the immuneACCESS table is confined to in-frame rearrangements and falls short of the full clone set. An unresolved V gene accounts for under half of the shortfall where checked; the remainder is of unknown origin. The V and J calls and clone size are taken from that table; D and trimming were inferred from the DNA. The sample table contains 84,000 or so clones; only one count was recorded for over 85% of them. Clones ranked in the top ten supply 0.3% to 0.35% of the sample.

Study-wide findings and limitations: Peak levels of circulating GvH clones were associated with declines in HvG clones early after transplant. In the allografts of patients with donor T cell macrochimerism, GvH to HvG T cell clonal ratios were high. Conclusions were limited by the relatively low number and heterogeneity of intestinal transplant patients. GvH clones were detected in recipient bone marrow, and some of these GvH clones were observed earlier in ileal mucosa or blood, consistent with an intestinal mucosal origin.

Note on this clone: Its antigen remains undetermined. No quality values exist for individual bases; no much larger clone is one base distant.

The label giving this sample's time point can be read as: cells obtained before transplantation from donor or recipient. CD3+CD4+ and CD3+CD8+ populations were FACS-sorted from unstimulated pre-transplant donor and recipient cells taken from spleen or lymph nodes. The receptor was isolated from a human donor who received an intestinal transplant. Here the sequenced sample was unstimulated CD4+ T cells sorted from spleen or lymph node cells, taken before intestinal transplant. Rearrangement joined TRBV5-1 to TRBJ2-1; 9 bases in the junction line up with TRBD2. The bases read TGCGCCAGCAGCGCTCGGACTAGCGACTACAATGAGCAGTTCTTC. It codes for CASSARTSDYNEQFF.